The rows below give T cell receptor beta chains drawn from one sample of a study of T-cell reconstitution after alpha-beta-depleted transplantation in children. One entry per CDR3 protein results from TCRdb running MiXCR on the PCR reads. The sample records approximately 500,000 distinct CDR3 sequences, approximately 10% being singletons. The sample in question was PBMCs, obtained before TCRalphabeta/CD19-depleted stem cell transplant. All receptors come from a child younger than 10 with inherited bone marrow failure, due to receive a stem cell transplant. Both conserved end residues are part of each CDR3. D genes are given only for firm matches. Rows give clone size only sometimes, using once, few, many, or a class for an expanded clone.

size	D	J	V	CDR3	DNA
many	NA	TRBJ2-1	TRBV15	CATSRETGVSEQFF	TGTGCCACCAGCAGAGAGACAGGAGTTAGTGAGCAGTTCTTC
few	NA	TRBJ2-7	TRBV27	CASSPADLSSYEQYF	TGTGCCAGCAGTCCAGCCGACTTAAGCTCCTACGAGCAGTACTTC
NA	TRBD2	TRBJ2-5	TRBV20-1	CSAREFYPGTSGRTRQETQYF	TGCAGTGCTAGAGAGTTTTATCCCGGGACTAGCGGGAGAACGAGACAAGAGACCCAGTACTTC
many	TRBD2	TRBJ2-1	TRBV28	CASIGAGGPDEQFF	TGTGCCAGCATAGGAGCGGGAGGGCCCGATGAGCAGTTCTTC
many	NA	TRBJ1-5	TRBV20-1	CSARDPYNQPQHF	TGCAGTGCTAGAGACCCCTACAATCAGCCCCAGCATTTT
many	TRBD2	TRBJ2-1	TRBV12-3/TRBV12-4	CASSLAVPSSGSLKF	TGTGCCAGCAGTTTAGCGGTCCCTTCTAGCGGGAGCTTGAAATTC
many	NA	TRBJ1-1	TRBV6-5	CASSYSPGGGAFF	TGTGCCAGCAGTTACTCTCCCGGGGGTGGGGCTTTCTTT
many	NA	TRBJ2-7	TRBV10-3	CAISESIGTSYEQYF	TGTGCCATCAGTGAGTCGATCGGGACGTCCTACGAGCAGTACTTC
many	TRBD1	TRBJ2-5	TRBV27	CASSLTMTGLVETQYF	TGTGCCAGCAGTTTGACAATGACAGGGCTCGTGGAGACCCAGTACTTC
many	NA	TRBJ2-4	TRBV7-9	CASSLPEGSKNIQYF	TGTGCCAGCAGCTTACCCGAGGGGTCCAAAAACATTCAGTACTTC
few	TRBD2	TRBJ2-5	TRBV11-2	CASKRLAAQETQYF	TGTGCCAGCAAGCGACTAGCGGCCCAAGAGACCCAGTACTTC
once	TRBD1	TRBJ1-4	TRBV15	CARSILGGQGGATNEKLFF	TGTGCCCGCAGCATCTTAGGGGGACAGGGGGGGGCAACTAATGAAAAACTGTTTTTT
few	NA	TRBJ2-7	TRBV20-1	CSAQTDFYEQYF	TGCAGTGCTCAGACAGACTTCTACGAGCAGTACTTC
many	NA	TRBJ2-7	TRBV4-2	CASSQDGEGYEQYF	TGTGCCAGCAGCCAAGACGGTGAGGGCTACGAGCAGTACTTC
NA	NA	TRBJ2-2	TRBV5-6	CASSFRTLRTGKLFF	TGTGCCAGCAGCTTTCGGACCTTACGCACCGGGAAGCTGTTTTTT
many	NA	TRBJ1-1	TRBV7-2	CASSPALLRMNTEAFF	TGTGCCAGCAGCCCGGCCCTTCTAAGAATGAACACTGAAGCTTTCTTT
once	TRBD1	TRBJ2-2	TRBV4-2	CASSPRDRGPNTGELFF	TGTGCCAGCAGCCCCCGGGACAGGGGACCGAACACCGGGGAGCTGTTTTTT
NA	TRBD2	TRBJ2-5	TRBV7-9	CASSFIPSAGGPETQYF	TGTGCCAGCAGCTTTATTCCTTCGGCGGGAGGGCCTGAGACCCAGTACTTC
many	TRBD1	TRBJ2-7	TRBV28	CASRTGTATYEQYF	TGTGCCAGCAGAACTGGGACAGCCACCTACGAGCAGTACTTC
many	TRBD2	TRBJ2-1	TRBV20-1	CSAREASGPYNEQFF	TGCAGTGCTAGAGAGGCTAGCGGCCCCTACAATGAGCAGTTCTTC
many	TRBD1	TRBJ1-2	TRBV9	CASRGTGGYTF	TGTGCCAGCAGGGGGACAGGTGGCTACACCTTC
many	NA	TRBJ2-1	TRBV12-3/TRBV12-4	CASSFLGRNNEQFF	TGTGCCAGCAGTTTTCTAGGCCGAAACAATGAGCAGTTCTTC
many	NA	TRBJ2-1	TRBV6-2/TRBV6-3	CASRPIAAMSNEQFF	TGTGCCAGCAGACCAATAGCGGCAATGAGCAATGAGCAGTTCTTC
NA	NA	TRBJ1-4	TRBV29-1	CSVVDTVGREKLFF	TGCAGCGTCGTCGACACTGTCGGAAGAGAAAAACTGTTTTTT
many	TRBD2	TRBJ2-3	TRBV29-1	CSVGGTSERTDTQYF	TGCAGCGTTGGGGGGACTAGCGAACGCACAGATACGCAGTATTTT
many	NA	TRBJ1-3	TRBV29-1	CSALGPPTGNTIYF	TGCAGCGCTCTCGGGCCTCCTACTGGAAACACCATATATTTT
many	TRBD2	TRBJ2-1	TRBV20-1	CSASPAGGHEQFF	TGCAGTGCTAGCCCAGCGGGAGGGCATGAGCAGTTCTTC
few	TRBD1	TRBJ1-5	TRBV7-2	CASSSTGEFGQPQHF	TGTGCCAGCAGCTCCACAGGGGAGTTCGGGCAGCCCCAGCATTTT
many	TRBD1	TRBJ2-7	TRBV29-1	CSSGQGYEQYF	TGCAGCTCCGGACAGGGCTACGAGCAGTACTTC
many	NA	TRBJ1-1	TRBV20-1	CSARKRQANTEAFF	TGCAGTGCTAGAAAGCGGCAGGCGAACACTGAAGCTTTCTTT
many	NA	TRBJ2-2	TRBV28	CASSLFLWVVESNTGELFF	TGTGCCAGCAGTTTATTTCTTTGGGTGGTAGAATCGAACACCGGGGAGCTGTTTTTT
many	NA	TRBJ2-7	TRBV27	CATGTSDSYEQYF	TGTGCCACGGGGACATCTGACTCCTACGAGCAGTACTTC
many	NA	TRBJ2-7	TRBV6-5	CASSYRTVAQQYF	TGTGCCAGCAGTTACCGGACAGTTGCTCAGCAGTACTTC
many	TRBD2	TRBJ2-5	TRBV20-1	CSASSGTRSRETQYF	TGCAGTGCTAGTTCCGGGACTAGGAGTCGGGAGACCCAGTACTTC
many	TRBD1	TRBJ1-1	TRBV6-5	CASSSDRGWTEAFF	TGTGCCAGCAGTTCGGACAGGGGGTGGACTGAAGCTTTCTTT
many	NA	TRBJ2-5	TRBV7-9	CASSNAELQETQYF	TGTGCCAGCAGTAACGCCGAACTCCAAGAGACCCAGTACTTC
many	TRBD2	TRBJ2-1	TRBV4-1	CASSQGLLAGGSGNDQFF	TGCGCCAGCAGCCAAGGGCTACTAGCGGGAGGGTCCGGCAATGATCAGTTCTTC
few	TRBD1	TRBJ2-7	TRBV29-1	CSAIADRASSYEQYF	TGCAGCGCCATAGCGGACAGGGCGAGCTCCTACGAGCAGTACTTC
NA	NA	TRBJ2-7	TRBV20-1	CSARSQLPYEQYF	TGCAGTGCTAGATCCCAGCTCCCCTACGAGCAGTACTTC
many	TRBD2	TRBJ2-7	TRBV7-2	CASSYRLAVTYEQYF	TGTGCCAGCAGCTACCGACTAGCGGTTACCTACGAGCAGTACTTC
NA	TRBD1	TRBJ2-5	TRBV7-9	CASSLPPGTGVQETQYF	TGTGCCAGCAGCTTACCTCCCGGGACAGGGGTCCAAGAGACCCAGTACTTC
many	NA	TRBJ2-1	TRBV7-2	CASSLGSGAGSSVDEQFF	TGTGCCAGCAGCTTAGGCTCAGGGGCGGGATCCTCAGTGGATGAGCAGTTCTTC
NA	TRBD2	TRBJ2-7	TRBV11-2	CASSLGRSSGSYEQYF	TGTGCCAGCAGCTTAGGTCGCTCTAGCGGGAGTTACGAGCAGTACTTC
many	TRBD2	TRBJ2-1	TRBV15	CATSTSGSGNEQFF	TGTGCCACCAGCACTAGCGGGAGCGGGAATGAGCAGTTCTTC
many	NA	TRBJ2-6	TRBV20-1	CSARPPIPGLRSSGANVLTF	TGCAGTGCTAGACCCCCGATCCCGGGACTTCGTAGCTCTGGGGCCAACGTCCTGACTTTC
many	TRBD1	TRBJ2-1	TRBV12-3/TRBV12-4	CASSKTRDRGLNEQFF	TGTGCCAGCAGCAAGACTCGGGACAGGGGGTTGAATGAGCAGTTCTTC
many	TRBD1	TRBJ2-3	TRBV3-1	CASSQDGGQGYFTDTQYF	TGTGCCAGCAGCCAAGACGGGGGACAGGGCTACTTCACAGATACGCAGTATTTT
few	NA	TRBJ2-5	TRBV27	CASSLGGPFEVQETQYF	TGTGCCAGCAGTTTAGGGGGGCCCTTTGAGGTCCAAGAGACCCAGTACTTC
many	NA	TRBJ2-7	TRBV6-2/TRBV6-3	CASSHNYEQYF	TGTGCCAGCAGCCACAACTACGAGCAGTACTTC
few	TRBD2	TRBJ2-7	TRBV19	CASSTGTIHEQYF	TGTGCCAGTAGTACGGGGACTATCCACGAGCAGTACTTC